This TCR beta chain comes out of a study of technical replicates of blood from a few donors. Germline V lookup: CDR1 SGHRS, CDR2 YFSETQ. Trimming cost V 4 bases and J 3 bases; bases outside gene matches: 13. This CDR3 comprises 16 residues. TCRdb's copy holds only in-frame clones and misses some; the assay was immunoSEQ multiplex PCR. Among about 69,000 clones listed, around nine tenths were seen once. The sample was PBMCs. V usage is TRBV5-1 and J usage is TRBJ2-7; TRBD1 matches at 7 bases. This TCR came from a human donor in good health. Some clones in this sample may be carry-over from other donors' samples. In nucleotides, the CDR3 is TGCGCCAGCAGCATCACCGGGGACAGCTTATTCTACGAGCAGTACTTC. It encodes CASSITGDSLFYEQYF.